The TCR beta chain described here comes from a study of T cells after yellow fever vaccination. Broader study findings: Researchers report a weaker secondary response that nonetheless peaked faster, day 5 versus 15. Most clones from primary vaccination resurfaced after the booster (96% CD4, around 90% CD8).

This clonotype was found a few times. Its antigen is not known. As TCR cDNA was made by 5'RACE template switching, a universal primer site and UMIs were added. MiXCR, run by TCRdb on the 5' RACE reads, gives a single entry per CDR3 protein. The top ten hold 37% of the sample, which has about 68,000 distinct CDR3 sequences, approximately 7% seen once. V shed 0 bases and J shed 0 bases, with 14 bases lying between them. CDR3 length: 18 amino acids. Germline-derived CDR1 and CDR2 are SGHAT and FQNNGV. This receptor was identified in a man aged 18-30 years who received the YFV17D yellow fever vaccine. The source material was CD8+ T cells sorted from PBMCs, sampled more than 40 days after the first yellow fever vaccination. V usage is TRBV11-2 and J usage is TRBJ2-2; D unresolved. CDR3: CASSLEATYFANTGELFF. In DNA form, the CDR3 reads TGTGCCAGCAGCTTAGAAGCGACCTACTTCGCGAACACCGGGGAGCTGTTTTTT.